This T cell receptor (beta chain) emerged from a study of blood T cell repertoires in COVID-19. Clones were read by immunoSEQ multiplex PCR, and TCRdb kept only the in-frame ones, dropping some. Of some 250,000 clones in the sample, roughly 83% were seen once. Germline assignment: CDR1 SGHNT and CDR2 YYREEE (reference sequence). Deletions cut 4 bases from V and 0 bases from J, with 16 bases between. This CDR3 contains 17 residues. The sample consisted of peripheral blood. This chain links TRBV5-4 with TRBJ2-2, with D perhaps matching TRBD2 (7 bases). The sequence was collected from a man at least 80 years old with acute or convalescent COVID-19. The CDR3 DNA reads as TGTGCCAGCAGCAAGGGGGGGATGACCGCGAACACCGGGGAGCTGTTTTTT. Encoded protein: CASSKGGMTANTGELFF.